This T cell receptor beta chain was obtained from a study of response to subunit inactivated influenza vaccine. Study-wide results and limits: The authors proposed limited new T cell recruitment per seasonal influenza vaccination.

Per germline, CDR1 SGHTA and CDR2 FQGNSA. The CDR3 contains 16 residues. V was clipped by 0 bases and J by 0 bases, with 9 bases between them. The table lists this clonotype with many counts. The antigen remains unidentified. TCRdb used MiXCR to reprocess the RT-PCR reads, holding one entry per CDR3 protein. Here the sample spans hundreds of thousands of distinct CDR3 sequences, approximately 14% being singletons. V gene TRBV7-2 combines with J gene TRBJ2-4; D is possibly TRBD2 (5 bases). Source: PBMCs from blood, taken less than 13 days after vaccination. The TCR sequence derives from a man over 45 who received an inactivated influenza vaccine. Here the CDR3 reads CASSLAGALAKNIQYF. CDR3 nucleotides: TGTGCCAGCAGCTTAGCGGGAGCCCTAGCCAAAAACATTCAGTACTTC.